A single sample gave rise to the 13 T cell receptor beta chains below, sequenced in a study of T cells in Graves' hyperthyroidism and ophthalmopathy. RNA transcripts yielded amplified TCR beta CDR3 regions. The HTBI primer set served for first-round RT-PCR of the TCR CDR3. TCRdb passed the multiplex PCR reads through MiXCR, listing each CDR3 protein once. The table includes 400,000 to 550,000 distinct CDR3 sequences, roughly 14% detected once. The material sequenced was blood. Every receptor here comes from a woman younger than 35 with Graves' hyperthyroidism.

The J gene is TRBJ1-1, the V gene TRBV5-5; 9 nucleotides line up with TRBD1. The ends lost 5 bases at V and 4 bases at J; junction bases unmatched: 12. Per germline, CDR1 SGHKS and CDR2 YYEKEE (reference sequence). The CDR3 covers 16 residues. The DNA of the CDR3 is TGTGCCAGCAGACAGGGGACAGGGACTGTGGGCACTGAAGCTTTCTTT. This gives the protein CASRQGTGTVGTEAFF.

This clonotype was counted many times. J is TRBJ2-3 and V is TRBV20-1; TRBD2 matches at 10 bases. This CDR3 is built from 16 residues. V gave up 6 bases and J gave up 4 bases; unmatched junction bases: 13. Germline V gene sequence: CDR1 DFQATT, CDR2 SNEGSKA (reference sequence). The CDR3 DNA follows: TGCAGTGCCGAGGGGACTATTAGCGGGAGGCCAGATACGCAGTATTTT. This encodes CSAEGTISGRPDTQYF.

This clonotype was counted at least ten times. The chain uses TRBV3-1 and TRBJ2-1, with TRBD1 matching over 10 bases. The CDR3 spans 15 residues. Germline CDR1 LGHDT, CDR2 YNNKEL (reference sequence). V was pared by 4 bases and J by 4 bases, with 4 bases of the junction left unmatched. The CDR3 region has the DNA TGTGCCAGCAGCCCCCGGGACAGGGGTTACAATGAGCAGTTCTTC. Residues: CASSPRDRGYNEQFF.

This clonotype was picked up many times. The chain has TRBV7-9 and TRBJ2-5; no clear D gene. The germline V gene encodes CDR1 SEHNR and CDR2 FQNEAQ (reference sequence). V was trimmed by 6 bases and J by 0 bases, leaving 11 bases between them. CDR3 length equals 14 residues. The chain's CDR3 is CASSLGSYQETQYF. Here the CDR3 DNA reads TGTGCCAGCAGTCTCGGATCGTACCAAGAGACCCAGTACTTC.

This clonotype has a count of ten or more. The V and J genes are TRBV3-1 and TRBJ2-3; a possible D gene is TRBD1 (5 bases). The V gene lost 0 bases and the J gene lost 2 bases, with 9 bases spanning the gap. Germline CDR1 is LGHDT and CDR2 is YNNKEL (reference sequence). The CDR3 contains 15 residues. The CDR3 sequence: CASSQEDTVTDTQYF. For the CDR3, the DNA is TGTGCCAGCAGCCAAGAGGACACAGTCACAGATACGCAGTATTTT.

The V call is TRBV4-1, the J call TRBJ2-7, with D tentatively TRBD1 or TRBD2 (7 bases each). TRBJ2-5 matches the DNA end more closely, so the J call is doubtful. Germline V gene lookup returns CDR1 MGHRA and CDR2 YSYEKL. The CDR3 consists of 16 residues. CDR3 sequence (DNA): TGCGCCAGCAGCCAAGTAGGGGCAGGGGGGGAGGAGACCCAGTACTTC. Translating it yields CASSQVGAGGEETQYF.

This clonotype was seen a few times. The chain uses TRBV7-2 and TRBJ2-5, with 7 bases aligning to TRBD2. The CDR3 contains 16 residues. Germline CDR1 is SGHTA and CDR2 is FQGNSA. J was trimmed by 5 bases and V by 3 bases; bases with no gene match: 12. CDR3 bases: TGTGCCAGCAGCTTGTTGTACCCGGGAGCGGGGGAGACCCAGTACTTC. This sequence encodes CASSLLYPGAGETQYF.

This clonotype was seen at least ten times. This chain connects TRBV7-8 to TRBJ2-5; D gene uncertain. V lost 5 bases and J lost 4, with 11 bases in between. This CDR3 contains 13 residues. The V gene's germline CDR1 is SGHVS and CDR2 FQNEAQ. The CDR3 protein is CASSPTLRETQYF. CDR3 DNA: TGTGCCAGCAGCCCGACATTGAGAGAGACCCAGTACTTC.

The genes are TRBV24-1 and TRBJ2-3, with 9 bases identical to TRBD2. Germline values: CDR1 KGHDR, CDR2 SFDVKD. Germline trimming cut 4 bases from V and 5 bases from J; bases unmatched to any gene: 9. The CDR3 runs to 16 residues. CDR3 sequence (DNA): TGTGCCACCAGTGAGATGGCGGGAGGGGGAATAGATACGCAGTATTTT. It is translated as CATSEMAGGGIDTQYF.

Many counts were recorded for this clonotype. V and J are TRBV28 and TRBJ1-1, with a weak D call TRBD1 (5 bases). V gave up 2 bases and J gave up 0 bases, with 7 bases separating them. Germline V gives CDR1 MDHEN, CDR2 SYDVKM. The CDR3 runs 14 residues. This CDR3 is CASSLDSLNTEAFF. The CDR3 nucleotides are TGTGCCAGCAGTTTAGACAGCTTGAACACTGAAGCTTTCTTT.

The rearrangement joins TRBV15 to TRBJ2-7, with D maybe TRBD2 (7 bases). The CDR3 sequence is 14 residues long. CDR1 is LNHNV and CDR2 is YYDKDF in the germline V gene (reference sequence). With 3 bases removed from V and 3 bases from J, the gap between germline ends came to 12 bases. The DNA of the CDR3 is TGTGCCACCAGCAGGAGGGGGGACTACTACGAGCAGTACTTC. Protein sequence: CATSRRGDYYEQYF.

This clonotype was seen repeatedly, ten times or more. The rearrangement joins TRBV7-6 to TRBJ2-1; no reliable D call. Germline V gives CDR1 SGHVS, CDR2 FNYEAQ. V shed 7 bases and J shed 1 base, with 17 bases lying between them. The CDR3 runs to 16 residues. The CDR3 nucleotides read TGTGCCAGCACCTGGGCAGATTCGACTTCCTACAATGAGCAGTTCTTC. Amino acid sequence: CASTWADSTSYNEQFF.

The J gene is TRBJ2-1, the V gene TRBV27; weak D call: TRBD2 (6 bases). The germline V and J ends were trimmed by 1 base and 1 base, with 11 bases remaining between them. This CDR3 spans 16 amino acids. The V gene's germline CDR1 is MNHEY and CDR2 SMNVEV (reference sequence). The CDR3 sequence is CASSLYAGWSYNEQFF. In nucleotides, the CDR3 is TGTGCCAGCAGTTTATACGCGGGATGGTCCTACAATGAGCAGTTCTTC.